The 15 T cell receptor beta chains below come from one sample, sequenced in a study of cytomegalovirus exposure and HLA in healthy donors. PCR employed 60 Vbeta and 13 Jbeta primers. Measured with immunoSEQ multiplex PCR; TCRdb has only the in-frame clones, and not every one. The table includes approximately 97,000 clones, roughly four fifths detected once. The sequenced sample was PBMCs. The receptors were gathered from a man aged 40-49 years in good health and CMV-seropositive.

The chain employs TRBV4-1 and TRBJ2-1; the match to TRBD2 covers 7 bases. Germline CDR1 MGHRA, CDR2 YSYEKL. V trimming: 2 bases; J trimming: 0 bases; junction bases outside the gene matches: 7. This CDR3 spans 17 amino acids. The CDR3 nucleotides read TGCGCCAGCAGCCAATCTAGCGGAGAGGGCTCCTACAATGAGCAGTTCTTC. Its protein is CASSQSSGEGSYNEQFF.

V is TRBV6-6 and J is TRBJ2-5, with D maybe TRBD2 (6 bases). The V gene lost 0 bases and the J gene lost 11 bases, with 19 bases spanning the gap. This CDR3 contains 15 residues. Looked up from germline, CDR1 is MNHNY and CDR2 is SVGAGI (reference sequence). Here the CDR3 DNA reads TGTGCCAGCAGTTACTCGTCCAGCCGGCGGGGAGAGCAGTACTTC. Translating gives CASSYSSSRRGEQYF.

This clone was found a few times. V is TRBV28 and J is TRBJ2-2; 8 bases are a match to TRBD1. Germline CDR1 is MDHEN and CDR2 is SYDVKM. This CDR3 is 15 amino acids long. V dropped 2 bases and J dropped 5; count of bases not matched to a gene: 4. The CDR3 loop is CASSLRQGATGELFF. The CDR3 nucleotides are TGTGCCAGCAGTTTACGGCAGGGGGCGACCGGGGAGCTGTTTTTT.

In this sample, this clone turned up a few times. The gene calls are TRBV5-4 and TRBJ2-5, with D hard to call. The CDR3 extends over 12 amino acids. With 4 bases removed from V and 1 base from J, the gap between germline ends came to 5 bases. Germline V CDR1 and CDR2: SGHNT, YYREEE (reference sequence). CDR3 nucleotides: TGTGCCAGCAGCGAACTCCAAGAGACCCAGTACTTC. This sequence encodes CASSELQETQYF. Combining the CDR3 with reference TRBV5-4 and TRBJ2-5 gives the whole variable domain ETGVTQSPTHLIKTRGQQVTLRCSSQSGHNTVSWYQQALGQGPQFIFQYYREEENGRGNFPPRFSGLQFPNYSSELNVNALELDDSALYLCASSELQETQYFGPGTRLLVL.

The chain links TRBV27 to TRBJ2-3; tentative D call: TRBD1 (5 bases). Trimming removed 0 bases at V and 3 bases at J, with 13 bases between. This CDR3 region has 16 residues. Looked up from germline, CDR1 is MNHEY and CDR2 is SMNVEV (reference sequence). The chain's CDR3 is CASSLSQARFTDTQYF. The CDR3 nucleotides read TGTGCCAGCAGTTTATCACAGGCTCGGTTTACAGATACGCAGTATTTT.

The chain couples TRBV6-4 to TRBJ1-1; D perhaps matches TRBD1 (5 bases). The V end lost 6 bases, the J end lost 6 bases, and 14 bases lay between the germline ends. The CDR3 has 13 amino acids. Germline V lookup: CDR1 MRHNA, CDR2 SNTAGT. The CDR3 nucleotides are TGTGCCAGCAGCCCCCAGGGAGGGGCTGAAGCTTTCTTT. As protein: CASSPQGGAEAFF.

This chain uses TRBV5-1 with TRBJ2-1; 11 nucleotides match TRBD2. Germline-derived CDR1 and CDR2 are SGHRS and YFSETQ. The CDR3 contains 15 residues. J gave up 6 bases and V 0 bases, and 2 bases lay outside the gene matches. CDR3 DNA sequence: TGCGCCAGCAGCTTGGAACTAGCGGGGGCCAATGAGCAGTTCTTC. Its protein is CASSLELAGANEQFF. The whole variable domain, remainder taken from reference TRBV5-1 and TRBJ2-1, is KAGVTQTPRYLIKTRGQQVTLSCSPISGHRSVSWYQQTPGQGLQFLFEYFSETQRNKGNFPGRFSGRQFSNSRSEMNVSTLELGDSALYLCASSLELAGANEQFFGPGTRLTVL.

The chain has TRBV7-2 and TRBJ1-2, with 10 nucleotides matching TRBD1. CDR3 length equals 14 residues. V was pared by 0 bases and J by 8 bases, with 3 bases of the junction left unmatched. Germline V gene data show CDR1 as SGHTA and CDR2 as FQGNSA. CDR3 loop: CASSLAGTGVGYTF. The CDR3 DNA reads as TGTGCCAGCAGCTTAGCGGGGACAGGGGTCGGCTACACCTTC.

The J gene is TRBJ2-1, the V gene TRBV9; 8 nucleotides match TRBD2. The CDR3 is 15 amino acids. V trimming: 4 bases; J trimming: 8 bases; junction bases outside the gene matches: 11. CDR1 is SGDLS, CDR2 YYNGEE, per germline. In DNA form, the CDR3 reads TGTGCCAGCAGCATAAGCGGGAGTGGGAAGGATGAGCAGTTCTTC. It specifies CASSISGSGKDEQFF.

In its sample, this clone was seen once. The chain has TRBV7-7 and TRBJ1-6; TRBD1 matches at 9 bases. V shed 10 bases and J 7 bases; nucleotides not matched to a gene: 11. From germline, CDR1 is SSHAT and CDR2 FNYEAQ (reference sequence). CDR3 length equals 15 residues. DNA of the CDR3: TGTGCCACTAACAGGGGGCGGGTGTGGAATTCACCCCTCCACTTT. Protein product: CATNRGRVWNSPLHF.

The chain is built from TRBV2 and TRBJ1-1; D gene unclear. The V end was cut by 6 bases, the J end by 1 base, with 12 bases between. The CDR3 spans 14 residues. Looked up from germline, CDR1 is SNHLY and CDR2 is FYNNEI. The CDR3 protein is CASRIFTGNTEAFF. CDR3 DNA sequence: TGTGCCAGCAGAATTTTTACGGGGAACACTGAAGCTTTCTTT.

A note on this clone: The junction and the germline gene differ at one end; a read error may be behind it. This chain joins TRBV15 and TRBJ2-5; D gene ambiguous. The CDR3 contains 14 residues. CDR1 is LNHNV, CDR2 YYDKDF, per germline (reference sequence). The CDR3 loop is CATRRGGPEETQYF. Here the CDR3 DNA reads TGTGCCACCAGGAGAGGCGGTCCCGAAGAGACCCAGTACTTC.

This clone was observed a handful of times. The chain employs TRBV5-1 and TRBJ2-3; a weak D match, TRBD2 (6 bases). Germline CDR1 is SGHRS and CDR2 is YFSETQ. This CDR3 has 15 amino acids. With 0 bases removed from V and 4 bases from J, the gap between germline ends came to 12 bases. CDR3 sequence: CASSLEGGVADTQYF. In DNA, the CDR3 is TGCGCCAGCAGCTTGGAAGGAGGGGTGGCAGATACGCAGTATTTT.

This clone was recorded only once. This chain connects TRBV19 to TRBJ2-5; 9 bases are a match to TRBD2. Gene TRBJ2-7 matches the end of the DNA better, so the J call may be wrong. This CDR3 contains 14 residues. Germline CDR1 and CDR2: LNHDA and SQIVND (reference sequence). CDR3 sequence: CASSTGTSQYEQYF. CDR3 nucleotides: TGTGCCAGTAGTACCGGGACTAGCCAATACGAGCAGTACTTC.

This chain's CDR3 is CASSGDTNQPQHF. The CDR3 DNA follows: TGTGCCAGCAGTGGGGACACTAATCAGCCCCAGCATTTT. The chain couples TRBV2 to TRBJ1-5; perhaps TRBD1 as D (6 bases). Germline CDR1 reads SNHLY; CDR2 reads FYNNEI. The CDR3 totals 13 residues. With 4 bases removed from V and 4 bases from J, the gap between germline ends came to 8 bases.